Below, 10 T cell receptor beta chains from the same sample are listed, as sequenced in a study of T cell responses to AZD1222 COVID-19 vaccine. The assay was immunoSEQ multiplex PCR, and TCRdb's table has in-frame clones only and misses some. The sample lists 130,000 or so clones; 86% were seen once. The sequenced sample was peripheral blood, obtained on day 0 of AZD1222 vaccination. The receptors were sampled from an adult in good health.

This chain links TRBV7-8 with TRBJ1-5, with D possibly TRBD1 on 5 matching bases. Germline V CDR1 and CDR2: SGHVS, FQNEAQ. The ends were cut back, 5 bases at V and 0 bases at J, with 8 bases in the middle. This CDR3 is built from 14 residues. The CDR3 sequence is CASSGGYSNQPQHF. The CDR3 DNA is TGTGCCAGCAGCGGGGGTTATAGCAATCAGCCCCAGCATTTT. The entire variable domain, with the rest obtained from reference TRBV7-8 and TRBJ1-5, is as follows: GAGVSQSPRYKVAKRGQDVALRCDPISGHVSLFWYQQALGQGPEFLTYFQNEAQLDKSGLPSDRFFAERPEGSVSTLKIQRTQQEDSAVYLCASSGGYSNQPQHFGDGTRLSIL.

The chain recombines TRBV2 with TRBJ1-5; 8 bases agree with TRBD1. Germline CDR1 reads SNHLY; CDR2 reads FYNNEI. The CDR3 consists of 14 residues. The J segment lost 5 bases and the V segment lost 2 bases, leaving 2 bases of the junction unmatched. The DNA of the CDR3 is TGTGCCAGCAGTGAAAGCAGGGGGCATCAGCCCCAGCATTTT. Protein: CASSESRGHQPQHF.

The V gene is TRBV5-1, the J gene TRBJ1-1, with 8 positions matching TRBD1. CDR1 is SGHRS, CDR2 YFSETQ, per germline. CDR3 length: 14 amino acids. With V trimmed by 1 base and J by 6 bases, 5 bases remained unmatched. The CDR3 loop reads CASSLHTQGAEAFF. The CDR3 bases are TGCGCCAGCAGCTTGCATACACAGGGGGCTGAAGCTTTCTTT.

This clone occurred once. The chain is built from TRBV28 and TRBJ1-2; no definite D call. The CDR3 spans 11 residues. Germline values: CDR1 MDHEN, CDR2 SYDVKM. Trimming took 5 bases from V and 4 from J, leaving 5 bases between them. The CDR3 DNA sequence: TGTGCCAGCAGTCCGCTCTATGGCTACACCTTC. It encodes CASSPLYGYTF.

The J gene is TRBJ2-3, the V gene TRBV11-2; D is possibly TRBD2 (5 bases). Trimming took off 1 base at V and 7 bases at J, with 15 bases between the two ends. This CDR3 comprises 15 residues. Looked up from germline, CDR1 is SGHAT and CDR2 is FQNNGV. The CDR3 nucleotides read TGTGCCAGCAGCTTAGGGGCTGAAGCGGTCTATACGCAGTATTTT. Protein sequence: CASSLGAEAVYTQYF.

The CDR3 sequence is CASSLALGSYEQYF. For the CDR3, the DNA is TGTGCCAGCAGCTTGGCCTTGGGATCTTACGAGCAGTACTTC. V and J are TRBV5-5 and TRBJ2-7; D is uncertain. CDR3 length equals 14 residues. Trimming took off 0 bases at V and 4 bases at J, with 11 bases between the two ends. CDR1 is SGHKS, CDR2 YYEKEE, per germline (reference sequence).

This clone came up once. The genes are TRBV27 and TRBJ2-2; no clear D. V lost 5 bases and J 1 base, leaving 5 bases between the germline ends. The germline gives CDR1 MNHEY, CDR2 SMNVEV (reference sequence). The CDR3 extends over 13 amino acids. CDR3 nucleotide sequence: TGTGCCAGCAGTCCTTGGAACACCGGGGAGCTGTTTTTT. It codes for CASSPWNTGELFF.

The chain couples TRBV12-3 or TRBV12-4 to TRBJ1-4; D is unclear. The CDR3 length is 13 residues. The V and J ends lost 6 bases and 8 bases respectively, with 13 bases between them. CDR3 bases: TGTGCCAGCAGCGATACTAATTTGGAAAAACTGTTTTTT. Encoded protein: CASSDTNLEKLFF.

This chain uses TRBV24-1 with TRBJ1-5; TRBD1 might be the D (5 bases). The CDR3 covers 13 residues. The ends were cut back, 5 bases at V and 5 bases at J, with 9 bases in the middle. CDR1 and CDR2 (germline): KGHDR, SFDVKD. As DNA, the CDR3 is TGTGCCACCAGTGGGCAGGGCGATCAGCCCCAGCATTTT. Residues: CATSGQGDQPQHF.

The gene calls are TRBV24-1 and TRBJ1-3, with D unresolved. Trimming shortened V by 5 bases and J by 7 bases, and 8 bases separated the two germline ends. The CDR3 loop spans 12 amino acids. CDR1 is KGHDR and CDR2 is SFDVKD in the germline V gene. The DNA for the CDR3 is TGTGCCACCAGTGGGGTTTCGAACACCATATATTTT. Translation gives CATSGVSNTIYF.